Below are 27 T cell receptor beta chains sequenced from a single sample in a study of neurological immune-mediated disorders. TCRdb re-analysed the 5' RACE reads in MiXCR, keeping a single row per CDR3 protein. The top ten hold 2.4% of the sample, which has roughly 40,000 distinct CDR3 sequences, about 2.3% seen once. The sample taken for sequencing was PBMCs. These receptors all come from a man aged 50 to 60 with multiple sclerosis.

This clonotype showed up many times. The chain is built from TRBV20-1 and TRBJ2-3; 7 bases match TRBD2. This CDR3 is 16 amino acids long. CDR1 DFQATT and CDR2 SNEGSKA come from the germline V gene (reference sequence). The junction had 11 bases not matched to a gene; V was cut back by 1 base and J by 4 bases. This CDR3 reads CSARGSSGVGADTQYF. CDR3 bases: TGCAGTGCTAGAGGCTCCAGCGGGGTGGGAGCAGATACGCAGTATTTT.

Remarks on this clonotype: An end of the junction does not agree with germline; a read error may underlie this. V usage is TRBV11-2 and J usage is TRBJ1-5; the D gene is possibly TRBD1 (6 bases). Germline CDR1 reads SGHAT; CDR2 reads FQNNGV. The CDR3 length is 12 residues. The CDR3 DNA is TGTGCCAGCAGTAGAGGGGGTCAGCCCCAGAATTTT. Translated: CASSRGGQPQNF.

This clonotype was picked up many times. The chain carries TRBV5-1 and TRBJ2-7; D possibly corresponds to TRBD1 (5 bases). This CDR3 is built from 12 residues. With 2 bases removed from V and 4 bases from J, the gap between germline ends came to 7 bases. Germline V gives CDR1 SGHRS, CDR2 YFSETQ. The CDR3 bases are TGCGCCAGCAGCTTAGGGGCTTACGAGCAGTACTTC. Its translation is CASSLGAYEQYF.

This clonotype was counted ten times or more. The CDR3 nucleotides are TGTGCCAGCCGAGATCCGGGGTCTAACTATGGCTACACCTTC. It yields the protein CASRDPGSNYGYTF. This chain joins TRBV27 and TRBJ1-2; unclear D gene. The CDR3 has 14 residues. Germline CDR1 MNHEY, CDR2 SMNVEV (reference sequence). The V end lost 8 bases, the J end lost 0 bases, and 13 bases lay between the germline ends.

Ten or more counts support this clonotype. The CDR3 coding sequence is TGTGCCAGCAGCTCCAGACAGGGTGAACTGTTTTTT. Protein sequence: CASSSRQGELFF. The rearrangement uses TRBV5-6 and TRBJ1-4, with 7 positions matching TRBD1. Germline trimming cut 3 bases from V and 12 bases from J; bases unmatched to any gene: 5. The CDR3 is 12 residues long. Germline V gives CDR1 SGHDT, CDR2 YYEEEE.

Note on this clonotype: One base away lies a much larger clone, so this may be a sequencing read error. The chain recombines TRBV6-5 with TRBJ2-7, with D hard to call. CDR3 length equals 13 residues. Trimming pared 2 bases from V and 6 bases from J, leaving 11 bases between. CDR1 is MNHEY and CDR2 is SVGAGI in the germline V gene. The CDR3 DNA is TGTGCCAGCAGTTACGGTACGGAGAGCGAGCAGTACTTC. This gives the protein CASSYGTESEQYF.

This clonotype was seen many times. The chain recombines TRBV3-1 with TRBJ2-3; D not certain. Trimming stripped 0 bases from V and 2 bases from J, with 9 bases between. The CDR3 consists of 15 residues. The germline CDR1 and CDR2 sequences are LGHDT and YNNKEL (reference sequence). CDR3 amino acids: CASSQDPGLTDTQYF. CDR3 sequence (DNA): TGTGCCAGCAGCCAAGATCCGGGTCTCACAGATACGCAGTATTTT.

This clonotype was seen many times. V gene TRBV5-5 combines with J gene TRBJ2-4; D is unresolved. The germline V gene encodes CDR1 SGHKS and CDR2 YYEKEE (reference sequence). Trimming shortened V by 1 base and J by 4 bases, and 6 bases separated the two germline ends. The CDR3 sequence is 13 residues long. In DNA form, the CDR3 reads TGTGCCAGCAGCTTGAATACGAAAAACATTCAGTACTTC. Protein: CASSLNTKNIQYF.

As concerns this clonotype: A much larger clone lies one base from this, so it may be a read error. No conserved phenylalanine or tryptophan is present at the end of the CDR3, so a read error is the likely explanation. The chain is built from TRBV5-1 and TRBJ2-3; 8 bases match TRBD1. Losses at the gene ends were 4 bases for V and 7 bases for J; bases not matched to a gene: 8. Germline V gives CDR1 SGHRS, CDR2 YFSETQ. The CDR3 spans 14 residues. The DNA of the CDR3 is TGCGCCAGCAGCCATGGACAGGGCGAAAATACGCAGTATTGT. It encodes CASSHGQGENTQYC.

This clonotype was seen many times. The CDR3 DNA is TGTGCCAGCAGCCATAGGGGGAGGAATCAGCCCCAGCATTTT. It encodes CASSHRGRNQPQHF. The chain is built from TRBV6-5 and TRBJ1-5; TRBD1 is a possible D gene (6 bases). CDR1 is MNHEY, CDR2 SVGAGI, per germline. This CDR3 region has 14 residues. With 6 bases removed from V and 4 bases from J, the gap between germline ends came to 13 bases.

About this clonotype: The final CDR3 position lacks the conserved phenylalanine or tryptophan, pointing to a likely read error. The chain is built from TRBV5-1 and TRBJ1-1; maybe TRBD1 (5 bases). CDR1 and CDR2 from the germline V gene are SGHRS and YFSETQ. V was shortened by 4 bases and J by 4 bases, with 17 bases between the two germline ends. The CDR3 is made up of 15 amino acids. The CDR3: CASSPWMGDATEAFN. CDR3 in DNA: TGCGCCAGCAGCCCCTGGATGGGGGATGCCACTGAAGCTTTCAAT.

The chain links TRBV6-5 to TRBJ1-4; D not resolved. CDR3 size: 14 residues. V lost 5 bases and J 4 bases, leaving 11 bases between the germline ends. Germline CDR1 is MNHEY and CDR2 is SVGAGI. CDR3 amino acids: CASSPELNNEKLFF. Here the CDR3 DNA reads TGTGCCAGCAGTCCGGAACTGAATAATGAAAAACTGTTTTTT.

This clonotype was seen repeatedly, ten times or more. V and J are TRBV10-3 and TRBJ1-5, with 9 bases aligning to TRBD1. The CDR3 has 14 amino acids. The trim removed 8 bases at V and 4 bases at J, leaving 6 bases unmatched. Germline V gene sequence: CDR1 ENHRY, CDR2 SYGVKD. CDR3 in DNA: TGTGCCATCGCCGCGACAGGGGGAAATCAGCCCCAGCATTTT. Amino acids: CAIAATGGNQPQHF.

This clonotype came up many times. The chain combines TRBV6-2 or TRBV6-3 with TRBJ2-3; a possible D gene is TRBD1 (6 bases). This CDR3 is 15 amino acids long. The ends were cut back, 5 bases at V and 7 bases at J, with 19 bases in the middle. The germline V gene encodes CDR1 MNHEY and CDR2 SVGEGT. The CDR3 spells CASSPAQGAVYTQYF. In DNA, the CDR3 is TGTGCCAGCAGTCCTGCACAGGGAGCGGTTTATACGCAGTATTTT.

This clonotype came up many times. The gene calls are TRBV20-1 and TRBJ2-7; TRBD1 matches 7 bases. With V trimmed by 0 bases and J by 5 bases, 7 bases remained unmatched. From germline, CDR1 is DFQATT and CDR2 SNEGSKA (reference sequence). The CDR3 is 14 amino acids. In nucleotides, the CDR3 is TGCAGTGCTAGAGATTCACAGGGGCGTCACGAGCAGTACTTC. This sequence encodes CSARDSQGRHEQYF.

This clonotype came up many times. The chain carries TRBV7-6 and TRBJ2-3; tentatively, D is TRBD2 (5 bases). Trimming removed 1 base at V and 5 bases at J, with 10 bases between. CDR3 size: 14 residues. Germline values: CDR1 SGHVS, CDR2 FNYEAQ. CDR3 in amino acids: CASSLESGIDTQYF. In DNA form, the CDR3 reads TGTGCCAGCAGCTTAGAGTCGGGGATAGATACGCAGTATTTT.

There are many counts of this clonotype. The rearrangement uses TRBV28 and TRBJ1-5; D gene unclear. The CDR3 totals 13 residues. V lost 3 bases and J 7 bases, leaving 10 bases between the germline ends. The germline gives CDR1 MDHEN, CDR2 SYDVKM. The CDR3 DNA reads TGTGCCAGCAGTTTTTATGGGGAACAGCCCCAGCATTTT. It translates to CASSFYGEQPQHF.

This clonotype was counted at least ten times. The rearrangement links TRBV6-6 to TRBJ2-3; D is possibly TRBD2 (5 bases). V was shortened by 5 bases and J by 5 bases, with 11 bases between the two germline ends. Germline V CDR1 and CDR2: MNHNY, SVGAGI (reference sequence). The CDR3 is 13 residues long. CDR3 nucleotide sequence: TGTGCCAGCAGTCCGGACGCGGGAGATACGCAGTATTTT. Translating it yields CASSPDAGDTQYF.

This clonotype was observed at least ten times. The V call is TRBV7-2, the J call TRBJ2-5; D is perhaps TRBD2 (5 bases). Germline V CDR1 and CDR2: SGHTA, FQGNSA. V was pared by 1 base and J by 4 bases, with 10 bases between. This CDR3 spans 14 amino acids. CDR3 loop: CASSLDGKAETQYF. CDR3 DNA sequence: TGTGCCAGCAGCTTAGACGGGAAGGCAGAGACCCAGTACTTC.

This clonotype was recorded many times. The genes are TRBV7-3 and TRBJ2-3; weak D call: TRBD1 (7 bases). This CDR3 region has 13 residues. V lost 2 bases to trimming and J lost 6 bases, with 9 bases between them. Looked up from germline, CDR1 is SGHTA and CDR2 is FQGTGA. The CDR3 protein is CASSLSGGDTQYF. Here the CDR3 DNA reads TGTGCCAGCAGCTTATCAGGGGGGGATACGCAGTATTTT.

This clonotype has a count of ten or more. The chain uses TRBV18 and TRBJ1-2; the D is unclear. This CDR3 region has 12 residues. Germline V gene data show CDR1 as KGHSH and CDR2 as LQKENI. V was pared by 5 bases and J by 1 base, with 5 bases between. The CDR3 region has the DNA TGTGCCAGCTCAGGATTTAACTATGGCTACACCTTC. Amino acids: CASSGFNYGYTF.

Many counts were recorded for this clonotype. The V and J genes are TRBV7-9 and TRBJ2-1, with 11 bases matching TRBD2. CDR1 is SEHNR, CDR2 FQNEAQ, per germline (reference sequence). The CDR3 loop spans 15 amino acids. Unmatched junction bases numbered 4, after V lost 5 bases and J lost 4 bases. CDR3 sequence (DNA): TGTGCCAGCAGCCCCGGGACTAGCGGATACAATGAGCAGTTCTTC. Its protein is CASSPGTSGYNEQFF.

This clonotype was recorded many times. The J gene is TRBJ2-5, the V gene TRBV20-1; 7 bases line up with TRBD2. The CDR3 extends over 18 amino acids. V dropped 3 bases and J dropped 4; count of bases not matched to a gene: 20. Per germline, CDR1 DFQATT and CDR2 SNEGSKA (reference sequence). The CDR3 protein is CSARAPREEAGMRETQYF. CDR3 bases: TGCAGTGCTAGGGCCCCCCGGGAAGAAGCGGGGATGAGAGAGACCCAGTACTTC.

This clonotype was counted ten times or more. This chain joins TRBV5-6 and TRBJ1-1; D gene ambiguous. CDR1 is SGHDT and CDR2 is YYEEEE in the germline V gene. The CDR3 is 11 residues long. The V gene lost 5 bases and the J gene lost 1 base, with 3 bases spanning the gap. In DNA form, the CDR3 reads TGTGCCAGCAGTCGGAACACTGAAGCTTTCTTT. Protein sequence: CASSRNTEAFF.

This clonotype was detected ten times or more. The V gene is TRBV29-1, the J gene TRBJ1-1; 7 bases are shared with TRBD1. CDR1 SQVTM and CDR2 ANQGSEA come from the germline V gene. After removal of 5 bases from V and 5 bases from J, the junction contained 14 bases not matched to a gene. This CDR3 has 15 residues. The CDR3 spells CSVPTPGGVRTEAFF. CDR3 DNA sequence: TGCAGCGTTCCTACCCCAGGGGGAGTTCGTACTGAAGCTTTCTTT.

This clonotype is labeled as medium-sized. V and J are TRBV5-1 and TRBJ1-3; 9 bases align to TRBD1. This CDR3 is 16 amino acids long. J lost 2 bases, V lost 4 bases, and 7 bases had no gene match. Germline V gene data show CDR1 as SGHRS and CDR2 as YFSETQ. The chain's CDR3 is CASSVSGTGTGNTIYF. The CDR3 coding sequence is TGCGCCAGCAGCGTCTCCGGGACAGGGACTGGAAACACCATATATTTT.

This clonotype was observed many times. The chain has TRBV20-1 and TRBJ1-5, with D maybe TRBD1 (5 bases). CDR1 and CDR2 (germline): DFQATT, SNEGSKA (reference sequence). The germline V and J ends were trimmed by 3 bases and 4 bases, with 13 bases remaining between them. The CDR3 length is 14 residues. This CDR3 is CSARGGEVNQPQHF. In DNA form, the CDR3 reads TGCAGTGCTAGGGGAGGGGAGGTGAATCAGCCCCAGCATTTT.